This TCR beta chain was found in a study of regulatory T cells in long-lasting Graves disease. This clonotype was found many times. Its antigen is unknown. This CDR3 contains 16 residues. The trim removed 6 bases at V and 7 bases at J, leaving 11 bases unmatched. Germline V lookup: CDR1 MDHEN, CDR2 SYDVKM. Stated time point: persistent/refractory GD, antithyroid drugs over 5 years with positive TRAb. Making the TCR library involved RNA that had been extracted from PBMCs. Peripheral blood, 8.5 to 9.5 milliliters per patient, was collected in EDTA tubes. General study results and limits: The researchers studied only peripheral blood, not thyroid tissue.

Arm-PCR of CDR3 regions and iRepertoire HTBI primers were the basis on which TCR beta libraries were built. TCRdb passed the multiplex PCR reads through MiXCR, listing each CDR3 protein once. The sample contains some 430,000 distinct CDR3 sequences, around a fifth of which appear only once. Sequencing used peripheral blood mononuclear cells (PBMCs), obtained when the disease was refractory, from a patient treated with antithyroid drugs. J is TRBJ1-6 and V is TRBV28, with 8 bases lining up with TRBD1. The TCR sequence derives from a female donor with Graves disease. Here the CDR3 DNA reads TGTGCCAGCAGGTTCGGGACAGGAAGGACAAATTCACCCCTCCACTTT. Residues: CASRFGTGRTNSPLHF.